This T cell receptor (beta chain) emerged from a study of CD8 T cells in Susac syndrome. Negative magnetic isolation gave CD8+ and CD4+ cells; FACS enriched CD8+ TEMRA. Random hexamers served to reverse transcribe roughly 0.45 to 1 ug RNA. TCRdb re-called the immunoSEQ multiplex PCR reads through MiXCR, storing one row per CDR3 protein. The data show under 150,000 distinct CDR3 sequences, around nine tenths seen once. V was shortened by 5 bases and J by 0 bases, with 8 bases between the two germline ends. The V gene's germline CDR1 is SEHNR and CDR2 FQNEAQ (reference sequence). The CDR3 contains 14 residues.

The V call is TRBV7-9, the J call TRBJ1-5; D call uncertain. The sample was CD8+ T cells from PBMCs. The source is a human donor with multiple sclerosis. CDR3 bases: TGTGCCAGCAGCCTACCGATTAGCAATCAGCCCCAGCATTTT. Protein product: CASSLPISNQPQHF.